This TCR beta chain was captured in a study of OX40 agonist ivuxolimab in advanced cancers. The assay was immunoSEQ multiplex PCR, and TCRdb's table has in-frame clones only and misses some. The data show about 81,000 clones, with around nine tenths seen just once and approximately 0.43% held by the top ten. The CDR3 contains 16 residues. V lost 4 bases and J 0 bases, leaving 13 bases between the germline ends. Germline V gene data show CDR1 as SNHLY and CDR2 as FYNNEI. This chain links TRBV2 with TRBJ1-5; D possibly corresponds to TRBD1 (5 bases). The source is an adult with an advanced solid tumor such as melanoma, head and neck, liver or kidney cancer. Sequences were derived from CD4+ or CD8+ T cells sorted from blood, sampled in a trial of the OX40 agonist ivuxolimab. The CDR3 sequence: CASSALDSYSNQPQHF. CDR3 coding DNA: TGTGCCAGCAGTGCCCTCGACAGCTATAGCAATCAGCCCCAGCATTTT.